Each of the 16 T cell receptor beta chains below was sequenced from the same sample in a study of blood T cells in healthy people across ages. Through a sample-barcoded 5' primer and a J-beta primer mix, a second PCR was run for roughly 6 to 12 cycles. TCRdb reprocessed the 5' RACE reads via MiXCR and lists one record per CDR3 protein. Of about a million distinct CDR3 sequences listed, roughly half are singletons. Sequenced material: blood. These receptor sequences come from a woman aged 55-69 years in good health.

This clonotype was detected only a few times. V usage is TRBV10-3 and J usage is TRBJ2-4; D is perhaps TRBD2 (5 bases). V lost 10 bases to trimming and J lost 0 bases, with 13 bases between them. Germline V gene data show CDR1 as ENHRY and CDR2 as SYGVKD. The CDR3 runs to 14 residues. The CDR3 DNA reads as TGTGCCAGGCGTGAACGGGGAGCCAAAAACATTCAGTACTTC. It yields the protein CARRERGAKNIQYF.

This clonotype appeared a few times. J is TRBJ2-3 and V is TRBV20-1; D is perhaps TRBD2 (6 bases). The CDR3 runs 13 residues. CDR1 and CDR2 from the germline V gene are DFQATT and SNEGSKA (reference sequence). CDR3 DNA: TGCAGGGCCCATATAGCGGGCACAGATACGCAGTATTTT. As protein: CRAHIAGTDTQYF.

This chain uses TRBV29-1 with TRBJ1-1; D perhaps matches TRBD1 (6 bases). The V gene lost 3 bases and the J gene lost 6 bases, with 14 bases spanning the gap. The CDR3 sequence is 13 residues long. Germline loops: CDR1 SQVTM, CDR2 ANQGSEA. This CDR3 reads CSVDRDNLSEAFF. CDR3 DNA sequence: TGCAGCGTTGACCGGGACAATCTTTCTGAAGCTTTCTTT.

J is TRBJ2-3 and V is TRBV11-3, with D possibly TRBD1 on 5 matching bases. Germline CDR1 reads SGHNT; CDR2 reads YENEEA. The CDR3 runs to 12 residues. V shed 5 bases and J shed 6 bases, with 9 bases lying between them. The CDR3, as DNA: TGTGCCAGCAGCGCGGACATCGATACGCAGTATTTT. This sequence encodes CASSADIDTQYF.

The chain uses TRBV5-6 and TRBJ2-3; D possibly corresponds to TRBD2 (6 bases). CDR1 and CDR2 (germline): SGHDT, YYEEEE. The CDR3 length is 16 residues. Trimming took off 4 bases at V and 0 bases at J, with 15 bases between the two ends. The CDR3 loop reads CASSLGLGGSTDTQYF. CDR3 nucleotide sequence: TGTGCCAGCAGCCTCGGGCTGGGGGGTAGCACAGATACGCAGTATTTT.

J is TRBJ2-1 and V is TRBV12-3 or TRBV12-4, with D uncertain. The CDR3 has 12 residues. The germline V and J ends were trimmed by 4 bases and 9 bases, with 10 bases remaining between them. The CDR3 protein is CASSSSNPEQFF. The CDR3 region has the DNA TGTGCCAGCAGTTCCTCTAACCCTGAGCAGTTCTTC.

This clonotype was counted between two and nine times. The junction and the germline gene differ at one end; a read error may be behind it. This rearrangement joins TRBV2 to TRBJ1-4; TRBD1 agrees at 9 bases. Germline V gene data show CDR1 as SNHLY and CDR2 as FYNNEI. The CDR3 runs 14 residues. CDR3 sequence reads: CASREGTGNEKLFF. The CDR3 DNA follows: TGTGCCAGCAGAGAAGGGACAGGGAATGAAAAACTGTTTTTT. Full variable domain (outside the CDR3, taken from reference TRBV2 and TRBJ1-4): EPEVTQTPSHQVTQMGQEVILRCVPISNHLYFYWYRQILGQKVEFLVSFYNNEISEKSEIFDDQFSVERPDGSNFTLKIRSTKLEDSAMYFCASREGTGNEKLFFGSGTQLSVL.

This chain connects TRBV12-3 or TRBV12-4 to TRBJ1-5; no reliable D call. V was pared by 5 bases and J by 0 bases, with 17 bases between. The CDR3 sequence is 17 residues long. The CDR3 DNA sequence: TGTGCCAGCAGTCCTTACTCTACATATTATAGCAATCAGCCCCAGCATTTT. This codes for CASSPYSTYYSNQPQHF.

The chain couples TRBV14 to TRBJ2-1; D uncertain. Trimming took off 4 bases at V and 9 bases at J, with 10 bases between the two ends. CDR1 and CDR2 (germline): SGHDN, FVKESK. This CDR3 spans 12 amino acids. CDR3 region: CASSPSHGEQFF. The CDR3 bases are TGTGCCAGCAGCCCATCACACGGTGAGCAGTTCTTC.

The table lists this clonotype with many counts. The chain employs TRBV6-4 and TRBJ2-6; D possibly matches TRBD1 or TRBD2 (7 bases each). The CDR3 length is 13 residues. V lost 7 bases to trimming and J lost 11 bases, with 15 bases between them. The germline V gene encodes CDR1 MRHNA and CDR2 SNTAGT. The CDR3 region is CASNEGGGDVLTF. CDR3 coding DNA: TGTGCCAGCAACGAGGGAGGGGGCGACGTCCTGACTTTC.

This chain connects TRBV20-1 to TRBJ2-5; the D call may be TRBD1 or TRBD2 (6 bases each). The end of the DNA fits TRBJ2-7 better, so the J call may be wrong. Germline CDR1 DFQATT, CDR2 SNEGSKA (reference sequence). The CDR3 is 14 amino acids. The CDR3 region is CSARAESWGAEQYF. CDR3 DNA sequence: TGCAGTGCTAGAGCGGAGTCGTGGGGGGCCGAGCAGTACTTC.

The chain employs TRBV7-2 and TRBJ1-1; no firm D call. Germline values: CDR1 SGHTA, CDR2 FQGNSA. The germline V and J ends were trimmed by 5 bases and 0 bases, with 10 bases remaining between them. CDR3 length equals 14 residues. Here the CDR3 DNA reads TGTGCCAGCAGCCCAAGCGTACTGAACACTGAAGCTTTCTTT. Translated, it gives CASSPSVLNTEAFF.

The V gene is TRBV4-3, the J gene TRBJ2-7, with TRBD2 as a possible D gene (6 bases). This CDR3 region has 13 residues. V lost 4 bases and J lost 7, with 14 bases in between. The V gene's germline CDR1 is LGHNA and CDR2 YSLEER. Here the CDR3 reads CASSLERRDEQYF. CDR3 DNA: TGCGCCAGCAGCCTTGAACGGAGGGATGAGCAGTACTTC.

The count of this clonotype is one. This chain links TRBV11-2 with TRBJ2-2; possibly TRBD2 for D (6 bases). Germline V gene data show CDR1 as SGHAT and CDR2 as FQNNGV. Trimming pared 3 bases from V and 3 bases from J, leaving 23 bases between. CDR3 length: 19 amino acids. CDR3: CASSFIFGGQSGDTGELFF. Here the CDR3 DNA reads TGTGCCAGCAGCTTTATCTTTGGAGGGCAGTCCGGGGACACCGGGGAGCTGTTTTTT.

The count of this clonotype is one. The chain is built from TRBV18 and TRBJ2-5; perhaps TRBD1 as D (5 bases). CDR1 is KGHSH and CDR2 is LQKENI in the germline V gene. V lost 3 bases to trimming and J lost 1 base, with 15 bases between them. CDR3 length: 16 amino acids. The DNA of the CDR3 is TGTGCCAGCTCACCCCAGACAGCCCTATTCCAAGAGACCCAGTACTTC. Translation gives CASSPQTALFQETQYF. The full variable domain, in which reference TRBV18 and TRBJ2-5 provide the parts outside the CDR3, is NAGVMQNPRHLVRRRGQEARLRCSPMKGHSHVYWYRQLPEEGLKFMVYLQKENIIDESGMPKERFSAEFPKEGPSILRIQQVVRGDSAAYFCASSPQTALFQETQYFGPGTRLLVL.

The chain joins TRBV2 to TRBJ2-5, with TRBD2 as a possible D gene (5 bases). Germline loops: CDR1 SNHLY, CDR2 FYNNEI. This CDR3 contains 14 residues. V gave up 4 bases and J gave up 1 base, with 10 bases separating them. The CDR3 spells CASSGLALQETQYF. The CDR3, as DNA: TGTGCCAGCAGTGGTTTAGCGCTCCAAGAGACCCAGTACTTC.